This TCR beta chain was documented in a study of early T cells in non-severe SARS-CoV-2 infection. TCRdb analysed the 5' RACE reads with MiXCR anew, one entry per CDR3 protein. Of fewer than 60,000 distinct CDR3 sequences listed, 9.5% to 12% are singletons. This clonotype was seen a handful of times. The sample was whole blood. The receptor was derived from an adult who was a healthcare worker with PCR-confirmed SARS-CoV-2 infection or an uninfected control (not recorded which).

The CDR3 nucleotides are TGTGCCAGCAGCCCCGAGCGGGGGGGCGCCTACGAGCAGTACTTC. It specifies CASSPERGGAYEQYF. The chain carries TRBV7-2 and TRBJ2-7, with 10 bases aligning to TRBD2. This CDR3 has 15 residues. The germline V gene encodes CDR1 SGHTA and CDR2 FQGNSA. V was pared by 5 bases and J by 2 bases, with 6 bases of the junction left unmatched.